What follows are 6 T cell receptor beta chains derived from one specimen sequenced in a study of cytomegalovirus exposure and HLA in healthy donors (TCRdb year 2017). The library was made by the immunoSEQ multiplex PCR assay. For the multiplex PCR, a mixture combining 60 forward primers for TCR Vbeta segments and 13 reverse primers for TCR Jbeta segments was used. The immuneACCESS repertoire file appears here via TCRdb, limited to in-frame rearrangements. These files lack a portion of the clones; in checked studies, under half of the deficit traces to unresolved V genes, and the cause of the others is not known. The sample table holds under 200,000 clones, of which around four fifths were seen once. Of the sample, about 1.3% is held by the ten largest clones. Input material: PBMCs. The source is a woman aged 45-59 years in good health and CMV-seronegative.

The chain links TRBV4-3 to TRBJ2-1, with D perhaps TRBD1 (6 bases). Germline CDR1 is LGHNA and CDR2 is YSLEER. The CDR3 sequence is 15 residues long. The V end lost 1 base, the J end lost 3 bases, and 10 bases lay between the germline ends. The chain's CDR3 is CASSQVTGIYNEQFF. In nucleotides, the CDR3 is TGCGCCAGCAGCCAAGTTACAGGGATCTACAATGAGCAGTTCTTC.

The rearrangement uses TRBV7-2 and TRBJ2-5, with 8 bases aligning to TRBD2. This CDR3 is 16 amino acids long. Losses at the gene ends were 2 bases for V and 4 bases for J; bases not matched to a gene: 9. In germline, CDR1 is SGHTA, CDR2 FQGNSA. CDR3 sequence: CASSLYGGGGSETQYF. As DNA, the CDR3 is TGTGCCAGCAGCTTATATGGGGGCGGGGGGTCAGAGACCCAGTACTTC.

There are a few counts of this clone. This sequence joins TRBV14 and TRBJ1-5; TRBD1 aligns across 9 bases. Germline V gene sequence: CDR1 SGHDN, CDR2 FVKESK. This CDR3 contains 15 residues. V lost 3 bases and J lost 4; bases outside the gene matches: 4. This CDR3 reads CASSHPGTGNQPQHF. The CDR3 region has the DNA TGTGCCAGCAGCCATCCCGGGACAGGGAATCAGCCCCAGCATTTT.

This chain links TRBV7-9 with TRBJ1-1; D remains ambiguous. The CDR3 totals 16 residues. Germline assignment: CDR1 SEHNR and CDR2 FQNEAQ (reference sequence). Trimming shortened V by 3 bases and J by 6 bases, and 20 bases separated the two germline ends. The CDR3 DNA reads as TGTGCCAGCAGCTTCCTGACCTACAGATCTCAGCCTGAAGCTTTCTTT. Translated: CASSFLTYRSQPEAFF.

This sequence joins TRBV16 and TRBJ1-1, with D perhaps matching TRBD1 (5 bases). In germline, CDR1 is KGHSY, CDR2 FQNENV. CDR3 length: 16 amino acids. Trimming pared 4 bases from V and 5 bases from J, leaving 20 bases between. The CDR3 spells CASSRPGLSSRTEAFF. For the CDR3, the DNA is TGTGCCAGCAGCCGTCCAGGGCTGAGTAGTAGAACTGAAGCTTTCTTT.

This clone came up a few times. The chain is built from TRBV6-5 and TRBJ1-5; 9 bases are a match to TRBD1. The CDR3 spans 14 residues. The germline CDR1 and CDR2 sequences are MNHEY and SVGAGI. V was clipped by 5 bases and J by 7 bases; unmatched bases: 6. CDR3 coding DNA: TGTGCCAGCAGTCGGACAGGGGCACTCCAGCCCCAGCATTTT. It is translated as CASSRTGALQPQHF.